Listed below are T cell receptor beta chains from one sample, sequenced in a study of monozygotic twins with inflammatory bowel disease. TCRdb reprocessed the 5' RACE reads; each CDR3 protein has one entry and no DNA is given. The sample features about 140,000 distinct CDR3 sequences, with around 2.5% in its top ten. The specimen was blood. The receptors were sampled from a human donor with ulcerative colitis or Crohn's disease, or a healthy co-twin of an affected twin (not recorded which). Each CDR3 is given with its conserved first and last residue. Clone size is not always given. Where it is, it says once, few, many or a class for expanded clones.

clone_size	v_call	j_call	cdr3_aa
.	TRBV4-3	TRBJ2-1	CASSQERVLGGLYEQFF
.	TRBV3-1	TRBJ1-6	CASSQDRARDVDSPLHF
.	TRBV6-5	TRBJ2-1	CASTDSGLAHGNEQFF
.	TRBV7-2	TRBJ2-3	CASSDRRGSTDTQYF
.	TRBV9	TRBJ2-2	CASSGRLGVGLAGELFF
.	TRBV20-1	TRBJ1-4	CSASRGTHEKLFF
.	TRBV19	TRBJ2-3	CASSLSVGTDTQYF
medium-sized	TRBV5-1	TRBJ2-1	CASSLLIAGRYNEQFF
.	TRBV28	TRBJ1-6	CASTLPGRGGSPLHF
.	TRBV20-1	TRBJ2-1	CSARESRVEYYNEQFF
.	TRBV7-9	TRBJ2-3	CASSLVSSGITDTQYF
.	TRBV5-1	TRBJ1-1	CASSLEGQGTEAFF
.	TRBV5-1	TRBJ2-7	CASSLPQGYEQYF
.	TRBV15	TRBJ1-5	CATSPEEEYVGYSNQPQHF
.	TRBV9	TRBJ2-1	CASSFPPGGRNNEQFF
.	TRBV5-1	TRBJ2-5	CASSLDRGSRETQYF
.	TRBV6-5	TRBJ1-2	CASSYSSRAGLNYGYTF
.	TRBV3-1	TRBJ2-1	CASSQVERQQFF
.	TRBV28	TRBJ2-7	CASRATGTGLYEQYF
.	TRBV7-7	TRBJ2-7	CASSLGADRAYEQNF
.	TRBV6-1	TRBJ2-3	CASRRRLAGTDTQYF
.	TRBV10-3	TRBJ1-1	CAISELETVNTEAFF
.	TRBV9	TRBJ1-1	CASSAGTRRKNTEAFF
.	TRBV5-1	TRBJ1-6	CASQASGGNSPLHF
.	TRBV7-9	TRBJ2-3	CASSQSTDTQYF
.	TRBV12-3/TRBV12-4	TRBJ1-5	CASSFSGSNQPQHF
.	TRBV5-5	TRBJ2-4	CASSYTVAKNIQYF
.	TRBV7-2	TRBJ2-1	CASSSTGGSYNEQFF
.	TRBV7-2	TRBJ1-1	CASSTRDRGPEAFF
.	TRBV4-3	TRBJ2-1	CASSQTRDRTQSSYNEQFF
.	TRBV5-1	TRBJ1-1	CASSAIPRSGNTEAFF
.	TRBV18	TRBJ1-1	CASSPPNRGENTEAFF
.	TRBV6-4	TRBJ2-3	CASSGLAGGRLRNSPTDTQYF
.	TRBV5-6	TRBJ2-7	CASSPTMSYEQYF
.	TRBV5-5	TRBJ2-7	CASSLWDRASYEQYF
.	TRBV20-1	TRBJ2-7	CSARLGGDYEQYF
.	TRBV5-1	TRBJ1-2	CASSLISTGRVDGYTF
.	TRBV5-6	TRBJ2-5	CASSFLGTQYF
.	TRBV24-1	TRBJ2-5	CATSEPGGAGETQYF
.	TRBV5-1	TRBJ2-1	CASSPAGTGGFEQFF
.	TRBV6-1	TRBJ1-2	CASSPSSVQGYGYTF
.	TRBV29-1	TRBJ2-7	CSVVGVTWATTYEQYF
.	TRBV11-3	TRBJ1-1	CASSLEYISEAFF
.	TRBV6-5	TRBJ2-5	CASSYQRGAPGTQYF
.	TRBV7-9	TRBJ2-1	CASSLGQGINEQFF